This T cell receptor (beta chain) originates from a study of cytomegalovirus exposure and HLA in healthy donors (dated 2017 in TCRdb). About the full investigation: According to a later analysis, one platform produced both the approximately 110 validation repertoires and the 666 repertoires of the first cohort. Besides the first cohort of 550 to 750 subjects, a separate validation cohort made up of about 120 different subjects was used. The aim of the study was to test whether cataloging public T cell receptors could identify signatures of past pathogen exposure. High-throughput TCR immunosequencing, statistical association of individual TCRs with disease status, and machine learning were combined to predict cytomegalovirus infection status.

Here is what the overall study found, with its caveats: A few of the identified cytomegalovirus-associated TCR beta chains were confirmed in vitro to be specific for cytomegalovirus antigens. All 120 or so repertoires were used to score co-occurrence in the validation cohort in a later analysis, because that analysis had no HLA typing for the cohort. It was suggested by the authors that the approach could potentially be generalized to other disease states and immunological phenotypes. In a later analysis, TCRs clustered in the first cohort were found to also tend to co-occur in the roughly 120 validation repertoires, with approximately 93% of cluster scores above 0. The classifier was reported to diagnose cytomegalovirus status with high specificity and sensitivity in both the original cohort and the validation cohort. In the study, 150 to 200 TCR beta chains were listed as associated with cytomegalovirus. Most TCR sequences were observed very rarely across donors, whereas some public TCRs were present in many individuals.

Libraries were built with the immunoSEQ multiplex PCR assay. In the authors' own workflow: A statistical classification framework was developed to diagnose cytomegalovirus status using the catalog of TCR beta chain sequences. The table was pulled from immuneACCESS by TCRdb, which kept in-frame rearrangements only. Such tables lose some clones; where checked, under half of the loss comes from unresolved V genes, and the rest has no known cause. V and J calls plus clone size are reproduced from that table; the DNA served to infer D and trimming. The sample has approximately 170,000 clones on record, 85% of them singletons. The ten biggest clones cover 15% to 20% of the sample. V drops 9 bases and J drops 0 bases, leaving 11 bases in between. The CDR3, from cysteine to phenylalanine, totals 13 residues. The kept DNA is CDR3 alone, 39 bases in frame from the first base. The germline V gene (reference sequence) provides CDR1 LNHDA and CDR2 SQIVND.

Concerning this clone: It lacks a known antigen. Per-base quality was not reported, and no clone a single base away is much larger than it.

Donors formed part of the validation cohort, which comprised about 130 subjects and was distinct from the first cohort of roughly 600 subjects. This sequence uses TRBV19 and TRBJ1-1; the D segment could be TRBD1, given 6 matching bases. The TCR was taken from a man aged 18 to 30 in good health and CMV-seropositive. Sample: PBMCs. The sequence in DNA is TGTGCCAGCGAGGACAGAATGAACACTGAAGCTTTCTTT. Its coded protein is CASEDRMNTEAFF.